These 24 T cell receptor beta chains were all obtained from the same sample, sequenced in a study of blood T cell repertoires in COVID-19. Only in-frame clones appear in the TCRdb table, and some are missing; sequencing was by immunoSEQ multiplex PCR. The table has fewer than 300,000 clones, about 90% seen once. The material sequenced was peripheral blood. All receptors come from a woman aged 45-65 years with COVID-19, enrolled during active disease.

The rearrangement links TRBV19 to TRBJ1-5; D might be TRBD1 (6 bases). V was clipped by 6 bases and J by 6 bases, with 15 bases between them. The CDR3 contains 14 residues. Germline V gene data show CDR1 as LNHDA and CDR2 as SQIVND (reference sequence). The DNA for the CDR3 is TGTGCCAGTAGCCAATACAGGGTGGGTCAGCCCCAGCATTTT. Encoded protein: CASSQYRVGQPQHF.

The chain couples TRBV7-9 to TRBJ2-1; D ambiguous. CDR3 length: 11 amino acids. Germline V CDR1 and CDR2: SEHNR, FQNEAQ (reference sequence). Trimming left V 5 bases short and J 10 bases short, with 9 bases between. The CDR3 spells CASSTGPEQFF. Written as DNA, the CDR3 is TGTGCCAGCAGCACTGGGCCAGAGCAGTTCTTC.

The V and J genes are TRBV4-1 and TRBJ1-3, with unresolved D. The CDR3 spans 14 residues. Trimming cost V 1 base and J 2 bases, with 6 bases left between them. Germline assignment: CDR1 MGHRA and CDR2 YSYEKL. DNA of the CDR3: TGCGCCAGCAGCCAAGCGGGGACTGGAAACACCATATATTTT. It codes for CASSQAGTGNTIYF.

In DNA form, the CDR3 reads TGTGCCAGCAGCTCCGGGACAGGGAGGACTGAAGCTTTCTTT. This sequence encodes CASSSGTGRTEAFF. The chain is built from TRBV5-6 and TRBJ1-1; 9 positions agree with TRBD1. The CDR3 is 14 amino acids. The trim removed 3 bases at V and 5 bases at J, leaving 5 bases unmatched. Looked up from germline, CDR1 is SGHDT and CDR2 is YYEEEE.

This rearrangement joins TRBV9 to TRBJ1-1, with 8 bases aligning to TRBD1. CDR1 and CDR2 (germline): SGDLS, YYNGEE. The CDR3 length is 15 residues. V lost 0 bases and J lost 7; bases outside the gene matches: 8. The CDR3 DNA sequence: TGTGCCAGCAGCGTAGTCCTCAGGGGGCAAAATGAAGCTTTCTTT. It translates to CASSVVLRGQNEAFF. The full variable domain, in which reference TRBV9 and TRBJ1-1 provide the parts outside the CDR3, is DSGVTQTPKHLITATGQRVTLRCSPRSGDLSVYWYQQSLDQGLQFLIQYYNGEERAKGNILERFSAQQFPDLHSELNLSSLELGDSALYFCASSVVLRGQNEAFFGQGTRLTVV.

This clone was detected a few times. The chain recombines TRBV5-6 with TRBJ2-1, with D uncertain. This CDR3 has 13 residues. The germline V gene encodes CDR1 SGHDT and CDR2 YYEEEE. With 7 bases removed from V and 0 bases from J, the gap between germline ends came to 8 bases. This CDR3 is CASGPGSYNEQFF. CDR3 in DNA: TGTGCCAGCGGTCCGGGCTCCTACAATGAGCAGTTCTTC.

This chain joins TRBV4-3 and TRBJ1-6; D is perhaps TRBD1 (6 bases). Trimming removed 4 bases from V and 2 bases from J, with 18 bases in between. The CDR3 extends over 18 amino acids. Germline loops: CDR1 LGHNA, CDR2 YSLEER. The CDR3 sequence is CASSRSIQDSAYNSPLHF. The CDR3 region has the DNA TGCGCCAGCAGCCGCAGCATCCAGGACAGCGCCTATAATTCACCCCTCCACTTT.

The rearrangement links TRBV27 to TRBJ2-1, with TRBD2 matching 8 bases. V was clipped by 5 bases and J by 10 bases; unmatched bases: 19. The germline V gene has CDR1 MNHEY and CDR2 SMNVEV (reference sequence). The CDR3 runs to 17 residues. The CDR3 DNA sequence: TGTGCCAGCAGTGACGAGAGGGATGTCAGCGGGAGCCAGGAGCAGTTCTTC. Residues: CASSDERDVSGSQEQFF.

V is TRBV6-2 or TRBV6-3 and J is TRBJ1-2, with a tentative D call TRBD1 (6 bases). V shed 6 bases and J shed 4 bases, with 18 bases lying between them. Germline V CDR1 and CDR2: MNHEY, SVGEGT. CDR3 length: 15 residues. CDR3 sequence reads: CASSPLHWTVYGYTF. CDR3 coding DNA: TGTGCCAGCAGCCCACTTCATTGGACAGTCTATGGCTACACCTTC.

The sample holds a few counts of this clone. The chain is built from TRBV29-1 and TRBJ2-3; D is possibly TRBD2 (7 bases). V lost 1 base, J lost 4 bases, and 18 bases lay in between. Per germline, CDR1 SQVTM and CDR2 ANQGSEA. The CDR3 covers 16 residues. This CDR3 reads CSVEGIGKGGPDTQYF. In DNA, the CDR3 is TGCAGCGTTGAAGGTATCGGAAAGGGGGGGCCAGATACGCAGTATTTT.

The chain joins TRBV6-5 to TRBJ1-1, with a weak D call TRBD1 (5 bases). Trimming took 5 bases from V and 11 from J, leaving 18 bases between them. This CDR3 is 13 amino acids long. The germline CDR1 and CDR2 sequences are MNHEY and SVGAGI. The CDR3 loop is CASSTNRGLVAFF. CDR3 nucleotides: TGTGCCAGCAGTACGAACCGGGGGTTAGTGGCTTTCTTT.

The chain joins TRBV20-1 to TRBJ2-7; TRBD2 matches 11 bases. This CDR3 spans 16 amino acids. Per the germline V gene, CDR1 is DFQATT and CDR2 is SNEGSKA (reference sequence). Trimming took 3 bases from V and 1 from J; bases not matched to a gene: 8. The CDR3 loop is CSASGSGRVGSYEQYF. The CDR3, as DNA: TGCAGTGCTAGTGGTAGCGGGAGGGTCGGGTCCTACGAGCAGTACTTC.

The V gene is TRBV7-2, the J gene TRBJ2-1, with 9 bases aligning to TRBD2. This CDR3 is built from 15 residues. CDR1 and CDR2 (germline): SGHTA, FQGNSA. After removal of 1 base from V and 9 bases from J, the junction contained 7 bases not matched to a gene. DNA of the CDR3: TGTGCCAGCAGCTTAGTGCTGGGCGGGAGGGGTGAGCAGTTCTTC. Residues: CASSLVLGGRGEQFF.

This clone showed up just once. The chain joins TRBV27 to TRBJ1-6, with D perhaps matching TRBD1 (6 bases). CDR3 length equals 16 residues. The V and J ends lost 2 bases and 7 bases respectively, with 15 bases between them. CDR1 MNHEY and CDR2 SMNVEV come from the germline V gene (reference sequence). For the CDR3, the DNA is TGTGCCAGCAGTTTACCGACACAGGGCATCAATTCACCCCTCCACTTT. It translates to CASSLPTQGINSPLHF.

The chain employs TRBV9 and TRBJ2-2; D may be TRBD1 (5 bases). V shed 0 bases and J shed 9 bases, with 9 bases lying between them. The CDR3 contains 13 residues. Germline assignment: CDR1 SGDLS and CDR2 YYNGEE. For the CDR3, the DNA is TGTGCCAGCAGCGTAGCCAGGGCCAGGGAGCTGTTTTTT. It is translated as CASSVARARELFF.

This clone has only one observation. The chain employs TRBV4-2 and TRBJ2-1; 12 bases agree with TRBD2. From germline, CDR1 is LGHNA and CDR2 YNFKEQ. The CDR3 has 17 residues. Losses at the gene ends were 3 bases for V and 0 bases for J; bases not matched to a gene: 3. CDR3 bases: TGTGCCAGCAGCCAGGGGACTAGCGGGCCCTCCTACAATGAGCAGTTCTTC. Its protein is CASSQGTSGPSYNEQFF.

The genes are TRBV12-3 or TRBV12-4 and TRBJ2-7; D uncertain. This CDR3 spans 13 amino acids. Deletions cut 8 bases from V and 2 bases from J, with 13 bases between. The CDR3 DNA is TGTGCCAGCGGTCCGACAAGAGCCTACGAGCAGTACTTC. This gives the protein CASGPTRAYEQYF.

The chain links TRBV14 to TRBJ2-3; a possible D gene is TRBD2 (6 bases). The CDR3 spans 18 residues. CDR1 and CDR2 (germline): SGHDN, FVKESK. Trimming left V 0 bases short and J 0 bases short, with 16 bases between. In DNA, the CDR3 is TGTGCCAGCAGCCAAGATGGGGCTAGCGAGAGTAGCACAGATACGCAGTATTTT. Its translation is CASSQDGASESSTDTQYF. The whole variable domain, remainder taken from reference TRBV14 and TRBJ2-3, is EAGVTQFPSHSVIEKGQTVTLRCDPISGHDNLYWYRRVMGKEIKFLLHFVKESKQDESGMPNNRFLAERTGGTYSTLKVQPAELEDSGVYFCASSQDGASESSTDTQYFGPGTRLTVL.

The table lists this clone with a count of one. V is TRBV5-1 and J is TRBJ2-7; D is perhaps TRBD2 (6 bases). This CDR3 is 15 amino acids long. Germline V gene data show CDR1 as SGHRS and CDR2 as YFSETQ. V dropped 2 bases and J dropped 6 bases, with 18 bases sitting between them. The CDR3: CASSFEEGSLLEQYF. The CDR3 DNA reads TGCGCCAGCAGCTTTGAGGAGGGCAGCCTCCTCGAGCAGTACTTC.

The rearrangement links TRBV7-2 to TRBJ2-5; TRBD1 might be the D (5 bases). The CDR3 covers 15 residues. The germline V gene encodes CDR1 SGHTA and CDR2 FQGNSA. V gave up 0 bases and J gave up 1 base, with 9 bases separating them. This chain's CDR3 is CASSLAAGLQETQYF. As DNA, the CDR3 is TGTGCCAGCAGCTTAGCCGCAGGGCTCCAAGAGACCCAGTACTTC. The complete variable domain, with remaining parts taken from reference TRBV7-2 and TRBJ2-5, reads GAGVSQSPSNKVTEKGKDVELRCDPISGHTALYWYRQSLGQGLEFLIYFQGNSAPDKSGLPSDRFSAERTGGSVSTLTIQRTQQEDSAVYLCASSLAAGLQETQYFGPGTRLLVL.

The V call is TRBV11-3, the J call TRBJ2-3; 9 bases are shared with TRBD1. Germline V lookup: CDR1 SGHNT, CDR2 YENEEA. The CDR3 has 16 amino acids. After removal of 5 bases from V and 5 bases from J, the junction contained 11 bases not matched to a gene. The CDR3 reads CASSPDEQGAGDTQYF. In DNA form, the CDR3 reads TGTGCCAGCAGCCCGGACGAACAGGGGGCAGGAGATACGCAGTATTTT.

This clone appeared a few times. This chain connects TRBV6-1 to TRBJ1-2; 10 bases agree with TRBD1. The CDR3 loop spans 15 amino acids. CDR1 and CDR2 from the germline V gene are MNHNS and SASEGT. J gave up 4 bases and V 2 bases, and 4 bases lay outside the gene matches. This chain's CDR3 is CASSERTGGRYGYTF. The DNA of the CDR3 is TGTGCCAGCAGTGAACGGACAGGGGGGCGCTATGGCTACACCTTC.

The chain combines TRBV11-2 with TRBJ2-1; 8 nucleotides align to TRBD1. The junction had 3 bases not matched to a gene; V was cut back by 1 base and J by 4 bases. CDR1 is SGHAT and CDR2 is FQNNGV in the germline V gene. The CDR3 consists of 15 residues. DNA for the CDR3: TGTGCCAGCAGCTTAGGGACAGGGATTTACAATGAGCAGTTCTTC. Translating gives CASSLGTGIYNEQFF.

This clone was seen once. The V gene is TRBV3-1 (or the pseudogene TRBV3-2), the J gene TRBJ2-2; 10 positions agree with TRBD2. Trimming took 0 bases from V and 1 from J; bases not matched to a gene: 8. The CDR3 has 19 amino acids. Germline V gene lookup returns CDR1 LGHDT and CDR2 YNNKEL (reference sequence). CDR3 sequence: CASSQELRLAGVNTGELFF. DNA for the CDR3: TGTGCCAGCAGCCAAGAGCTAAGGCTAGCGGGGGTGAACACCGGGGAGCTGTTTTTT.